The 16 T cell receptor beta chains below were found in one sample sequenced in a study of blood T cell repertoires in COVID-19. Sequencing used immunoSEQ multiplex PCR; TCRdb keeps in-frame clones, though not all of them. The sample has about 67,000 clones; around nine tenths are singletons. Sequencing was carried out using peripheral blood. These receptors all stem from an elderly woman with acute or convalescent COVID-19.

The CDR3 is CASSSLARADTQYF. CDR3 nucleotides: TGTGCCAGCAGTTCCCTAGCTCGGGCAGATACGCAGTATTTT. The chain has TRBV5-6 and TRBJ2-3, with a weak D call TRBD2 (5 bases). Germline V lookup: CDR1 SGHDT, CDR2 YYEEEE. V lost 5 bases to trimming and J lost 4 bases, with 14 bases between them. CDR3 length: 14 residues.

This chain joins TRBV24-1 and TRBJ1-4, with a tentative D call TRBD1 (5 bases). Looked up from germline, CDR1 is KGHDR and CDR2 is SFDVKD. The CDR3 has 14 residues. The germline V and J ends were trimmed by 9 bases and 8 bases, with 18 bases remaining between them. This CDR3 is CATDFRGCCEKLFF. In nucleotides, the CDR3 is TGTGCCACCGATTTTCGGGGGTGTTGCGAAAAACTGTTTTTT.

The rearrangement joins TRBV5-1 to TRBJ1-1; 8 positions match TRBD1. With V trimmed by 4 bases and J by 0 bases, 8 bases remained unmatched. Germline assignment: CDR1 SGHRS and CDR2 YFSETQ. This CDR3 has 16 amino acids. CDR3 residues: CASSRTPGQVNTEAFF. DNA of the CDR3: TGCGCCAGCAGCCGAACTCCGGGACAGGTGAACACTGAAGCTTTCTTT.

The CDR3 reads CASSPTDRVDTEAFF. The CDR3 DNA reads as TGCGCCAGCAGCCCTACGGACAGGGTAGACACTGAAGCTTTCTTT. The chain recombines TRBV5-1 with TRBJ1-1, with TRBD1 matching over 8 bases. Germline V gene sequence: CDR1 SGHRS, CDR2 YFSETQ. The V gene end was trimmed by 4 bases and the J gene end by 3 bases; junction bases not matched to a gene: 8. The CDR3 is 15 amino acids.

The genes are TRBV7-9 and TRBJ2-7; 8 nucleotides agree with TRBD1. The CDR3 runs to 16 residues. The V and J ends lost 5 bases and 0 bases, in that order; junction bases with no gene match: 9. Looked up from germline, CDR1 is SEHNR and CDR2 is FQNEAQ (reference sequence). The CDR3 sequence is CASSDRDRRNSYEQYF. The CDR3 DNA reads TGTGCCAGCAGCGACCGGGACAGGAGGAACTCCTACGAGCAGTACTTC.

The rearrangement joins TRBV27 to TRBJ1-2; tentative D call: TRBD1 (5 bases). The germline gives CDR1 MNHEY, CDR2 SMNVEV (reference sequence). Deletions cut 5 bases from V and 2 bases from J, with 12 bases between. The CDR3 sequence is 14 residues long. The CDR3 reads CASSPWGDNYGYTF. The DNA of the CDR3 is TGTGCCAGCAGTCCTTGGGGGGACAACTATGGCTACACCTTC.

The rearrangement links TRBV27 to TRBJ2-5; D is possibly TRBD2 (6 bases). Per the germline V gene, CDR1 is MNHEY and CDR2 is SMNVEV (reference sequence). This CDR3 has 18 residues. The V gene lost 11 bases and the J gene lost 1 base, with 29 bases spanning the gap. The CDR3 DNA reads as TGTGCCGGCACCTTGGAGGGGACCCGCGTAGAGATCCAAGAGACCCAGTACTTC. It translates to CAGTLEGTRVEIQETQYF.

V is TRBV10-2 and J is TRBJ2-1; 10 nucleotides match TRBD1. J gave up 9 bases and V 8 bases, and 13 bases lay outside the gene matches. CDR3 length: 15 amino acids. Germline values: CDR1 WSHSY, CDR2 SAAADI. The CDR3 protein is CASAPGTGDRGEQFF. CDR3 nucleotide sequence: TGCGCCAGCGCGCCCGGGACAGGGGATAGGGGTGAGCAGTTCTTC.

This sequence joins TRBV7-9 and TRBJ2-5; D possibly corresponds to TRBD1 (6 bases). This CDR3 is built from 19 residues. V lost 0 bases, J lost 0 bases, and 20 bases lay in between. CDR1 is SEHNR and CDR2 is FQNEAQ in the germline V gene (reference sequence). The CDR3 here is CASSLAWRTGLYYQETQYF. CDR3 nucleotides: TGTGCCAGCAGCTTAGCGTGGAGAACAGGGCTATATTACCAAGAGACCCAGTACTTC. Complete variable domain (other parts from reference TRBV7-9 and TRBJ2-5): DTGVSQNPRHKITKRGQNVTFRCDPISEHNRLYWYRQTLGQGPEFLTYFQNEAQLEKSRLLSDRFSAERPKGSFSTLEIQRTEQGDSAMYLCASSLAWRTGLYYQETQYFGPGTRLLVL.

The chain uses TRBV7-3 and TRBJ1-1, with D unclear. CDR1 and CDR2 (germline): SGHTA, FQGTGA. The germline V and J ends were trimmed by 1 base and 1 base, with 16 bases remaining between them. This CDR3 has 17 amino acids. The CDR3 DNA sequence: TGTGCCAGCAGCTTAAAGGCCGTAGGAGGATCGAACACTGAAGCTTTCTTT. It encodes CASSLKAVGGSNTEAFF.

The chain has TRBV3-1 (or the pseudogene TRBV3-2) and TRBJ2-7, with D possibly matching TRBD2 (6 bases). CDR1 is LGHDT, CDR2 YNNKEL, per germline (reference sequence). Trimming cost V 4 bases and J 5 bases, with 9 bases left between them. CDR3 length equals 12 residues. The CDR3 here is CASSPWGDEQYF. CDR3 DNA: TGTGCCAGCAGCCCTTGGGGGGACGAGCAGTACTTC.

The chain combines TRBV28 with TRBJ2-1; tentative D call: TRBD1 (5 bases). The length of the CDR3 is 15 residues. Germline V gene sequence: CDR1 MDHEN, CDR2 SYDVKM. Deletions cut 3 bases from V and 12 bases from J, with 21 bases between. CDR3 nucleotide sequence: TGTGCCAGCAGTTTTTATTCCCTTAGGCATCAGGGGCAGTTCTTC. Its protein is CASSFYSLRHQGQFF.

This clone showed up just once. V and J are TRBV30 and TRBJ1-3, with D possibly being TRBD1 (5 bases). V gave up 5 bases and J gave up 2 bases, with 10 bases separating them. This CDR3 spans 13 amino acids. In germline, CDR1 is GTSNPN, CDR2 SVGIG (reference sequence). The CDR3 protein is CAWRTKAGNTIYF. DNA of the CDR3: TGTGCCTGGCGGACAAAGGCTGGAAACACCATATATTTT.

The CDR3, as DNA: TGTGCCAGCTGGGACAGGGGCACCGGGGAGCTGTTTTTT. Translation: CASWDRGTGELFF. The genes are TRBV28 and TRBJ2-2; 10 bases match TRBD1. Germline trimming cut 8 bases from V and 4 bases from J; bases unmatched to any gene: 1. Germline values: CDR1 MDHEN, CDR2 SYDVKM. This CDR3 is built from 13 residues.

The V gene is TRBV28, the J gene TRBJ1-1; 7 positions match TRBD1. The V segment lost 5 bases and the J segment 1 base; nucleotides outside the gene matches: 7. The CDR3 is made up of 15 amino acids. Looked up from germline, CDR1 is MDHEN and CDR2 is SYDVKM. The CDR3 spells CASSSRGRGNTEAFF. CDR3 nucleotide sequence: TGTGCCAGCAGTAGCAGGGGGAGAGGGAACACTGAAGCTTTCTTT. The whole variable domain, filled in from reference TRBV28 and TRBJ1-1, reads DVKVTQSSRYLVKRTGEKVFLECVQDMDHENMFWYRQDPGLGLRLIYFSYDVKMKEKGDIPEGYSVSREKKERFSLILESASTNQTSMYLCASSSRGRGNTEAFFGQGTRLTVV.

In this sample, this clone turned up once. The chain has TRBV19 and TRBJ2-5; D may be TRBD2 (5 bases). Trimming took off 5 bases at V and 9 bases at J, with 19 bases between the two ends. CDR1 and CDR2 from the germline V gene are LNHDA and SQIVND (reference sequence). The length of the CDR3 is 14 residues. The CDR3 protein is CASSHEIWWESQYF. The CDR3 DNA is TGTGCCAGTAGTCATGAGATCTGGTGGGAGTCCCAGTACTTC.